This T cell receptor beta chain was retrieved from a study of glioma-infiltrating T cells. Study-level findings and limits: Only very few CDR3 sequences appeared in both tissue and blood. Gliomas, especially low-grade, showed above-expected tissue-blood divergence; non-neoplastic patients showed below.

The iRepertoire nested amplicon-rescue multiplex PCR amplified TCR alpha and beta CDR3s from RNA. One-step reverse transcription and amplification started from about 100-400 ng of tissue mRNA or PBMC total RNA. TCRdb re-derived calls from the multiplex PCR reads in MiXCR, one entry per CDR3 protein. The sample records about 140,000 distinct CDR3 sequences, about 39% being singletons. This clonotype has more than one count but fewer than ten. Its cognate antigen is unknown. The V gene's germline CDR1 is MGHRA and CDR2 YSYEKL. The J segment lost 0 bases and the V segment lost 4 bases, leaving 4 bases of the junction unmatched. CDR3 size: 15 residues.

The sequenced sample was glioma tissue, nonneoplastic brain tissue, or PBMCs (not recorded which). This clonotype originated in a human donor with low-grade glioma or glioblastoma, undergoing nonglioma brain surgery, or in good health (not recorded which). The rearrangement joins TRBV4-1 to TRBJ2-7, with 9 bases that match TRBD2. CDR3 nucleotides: TGCGCCAGCAGCCCGACTAGCGGATTCTCCTACGAGCAGTACTTC. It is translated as CASSPTSGFSYEQYF.